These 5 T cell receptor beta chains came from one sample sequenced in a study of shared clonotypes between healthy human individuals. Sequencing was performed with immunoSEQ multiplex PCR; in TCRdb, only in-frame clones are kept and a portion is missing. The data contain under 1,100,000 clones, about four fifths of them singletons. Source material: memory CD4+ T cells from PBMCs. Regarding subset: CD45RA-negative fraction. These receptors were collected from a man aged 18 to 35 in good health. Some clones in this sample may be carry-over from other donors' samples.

The CDR3 sequence: CASSLEGSAPYNEQFF. For the CDR3, the DNA is TGTGCCAGCAGCTTAGAAGGTAGCGCTCCTTACAATGAGCAGTTCTTC. The chain recombines TRBV11-3 with TRBJ2-1; perhaps TRBD2 as D (5 bases). CDR3 length: 16 residues. The V gene's germline CDR1 is SGHNT and CDR2 YENEEA. V gave up 0 bases and J gave up 4 bases, with 13 bases separating them.

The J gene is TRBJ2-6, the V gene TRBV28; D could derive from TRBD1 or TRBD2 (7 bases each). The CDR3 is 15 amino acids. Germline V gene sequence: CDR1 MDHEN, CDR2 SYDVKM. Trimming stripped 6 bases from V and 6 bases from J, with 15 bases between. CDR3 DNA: TGTGCCAGCAGACAGCAGGGGGGGGCGGCCAACGTCCTGACTTTC. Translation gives CASRQQGGAANVLTF.

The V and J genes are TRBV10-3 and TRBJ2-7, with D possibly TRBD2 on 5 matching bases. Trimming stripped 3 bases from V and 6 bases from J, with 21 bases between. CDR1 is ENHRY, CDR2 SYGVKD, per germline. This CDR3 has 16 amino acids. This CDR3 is CAISDRRGRSGIEQYF. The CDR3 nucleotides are TGTGCCATCAGTGACCGACGGGGTAGGTCTGGGATCGAGCAGTACTTC.

CDR3 loop: CASSVPRQGRTEAFF. As DNA, the CDR3 is TGTGCCAGCAGTGTTCCCCGCCAGGGGCGCACTGAAGCTTTCTTT. V usage is TRBV6-5 and J usage is TRBJ1-1; D might be TRBD1 (6 bases). The germline V and J ends were trimmed by 5 bases and 4 bases, with 17 bases remaining between them. The CDR3 contains 15 residues. CDR1 MNHEY and CDR2 SVGAGI come from the germline V gene.

The DNA of the CDR3 is TGTGCCAGCAGCTTACGGCATTCGAACACCGGGGAGCTGTTTTTT. Its translation: CASSLRHSNTGELFF. The chain is built from TRBV7-2 and TRBJ2-2; D is unclear. Trimming took off 2 bases at V and 0 bases at J, with 7 bases between the two ends. This CDR3 contains 15 residues. Germline lookup yields CDR1 SGHTA and CDR2 FQGNSA.